The next 27 T cell receptor beta chains were all read from a single sample in a study of blood T cell repertoires in COVID-19. The repertoire was sequenced with immunoSEQ multiplex PCR; TCRdb's copy has only in-frame clones and lacks some. Of some 60,000 clones listed, roughly four fifths are singletons. Sample: peripheral blood. The receptor set was obtained from a woman of 80 years or more with acute or convalescent COVID-19.

The chain recombines TRBV7-8 with TRBJ1-6, with D hard to call. Germline V gene lookup returns CDR1 SGHVS and CDR2 FQNEAQ. This CDR3 is built from 15 residues. V lost 1 base to trimming and J lost 6 bases, with 10 bases between them. The CDR3 reads CASSLDSPTNSPLHF. CDR3 sequence (DNA): TGTGCCAGCAGCTTAGACAGTCCCACTAATTCACCCCTCCACTTT.

This chain connects TRBV6-1 to TRBJ2-3; TRBD1 agrees at 7 bases. CDR3 length equals 14 residues. Per the germline V gene, CDR1 is MNHNS and CDR2 is SASEGT. V shed 3 bases, J shed 4 bases, and the junction held 4 bases outside the gene matches. CDR3 sequence: CASSEGTASDTQYF. The CDR3 DNA reads TGTGCCAGCAGTGAGGGGACAGCCTCAGATACGCAGTATTTT.

This clone was observed a few times. The chain carries TRBV16 and TRBJ1-2; 7 nucleotides match TRBD1. Germline V lookup: CDR1 KGHSY, CDR2 FQNENV. The CDR3 spans 16 residues. J lost 3 bases, V lost 3 bases, and 10 bases had no gene match. The CDR3 nucleotides are TGTGCCAGCAGCCAGCGAAAGACAGGGAGTGACTATGGCTACACCTTC. Translated, it gives CASSQRKTGSDYGYTF.

This chain joins TRBV6-2 or TRBV6-3 and TRBJ2-7, with 8 nucleotides matching TRBD1. The ends lost 5 bases at V and 4 bases at J; junction bases unmatched: 1. Germline V CDR1 and CDR2: MNHEY, SVGEGT. CDR3 length equals 12 residues. The CDR3 sequence: CASSRTGYEQYF. In DNA form, the CDR3 reads TGTGCCAGCAGTCGGACAGGGTACGAGCAGTACTTC.

This rearrangement joins TRBV28 to TRBJ2-1; 13 bases align to TRBD2. J was trimmed by 8 bases and V by 6 bases; bases with no gene match: 7. The CDR3 loop spans 15 amino acids. Germline values: CDR1 MDHEN, CDR2 SYDVKM. The CDR3 protein is CASSLGTSGIYEQFF. In DNA, the CDR3 is TGTGCCAGCAGCCTCGGGACTAGCGGGATTTATGAGCAGTTCTTC.

The chain couples TRBV18 to TRBJ2-6, with 7 bases matching TRBD1. V was pared by 3 bases and J by 0 bases, with 17 bases of the junction left unmatched. Germline CDR1 reads KGHSH; CDR2 reads LQKENI. The CDR3 totals 21 residues. The CDR3 DNA sequence: TGTGCCAGCTCACCCAGTAGTTCTTTGGACAGGTCTCGCTCTGGGGCCAACGTCCTGACTTTC. Protein: CASSPSSSLDRSRSGANVLTF. The variable domain in full, completed from reference TRBV18 and TRBJ2-6, reads NAGVMQNPRHLVRRRGQEARLRCSPMKGHSHVYWYRQLPEEGLKFMVYLQKENIIDESGMPKERFSAEFPKEGPSILRIQQVVRGDSAAYFCASSPSSSLDRSRSGANVLTFGAGSRLTVL.

The chain joins TRBV6-5 to TRBJ1-1; D call uncertain. V was clipped by 8 bases and J by 1 base, with 11 bases between them. Germline CDR1 is MNHEY and CDR2 is SVGAGI. This CDR3 has 13 residues. In DNA form, the CDR3 reads TGTGCCAGCTCTGAGAATCGGAACACTGAAGCTTTCTTT. This sequence encodes CASSENRNTEAFF.

The chain couples TRBV6-5 to TRBJ2-7; 7 bases are shared with TRBD1. This CDR3 is 13 amino acids long. Germline assignment: CDR1 MNHEY and CDR2 SVGAGI. V gave up 6 bases and J gave up 1 base; unmatched junction bases: 3. CDR3 protein: CASSPGQSYEQYF. DNA of the CDR3: TGTGCCAGCAGCCCGGGACAGTCCTACGAGCAGTACTTC.

The chain carries TRBV5-1 and TRBJ2-5; 15 positions match TRBD2. The germline V gene has CDR1 SGHRS and CDR2 YFSETQ. CDR3 size: 16 residues. The J segment lost 7 bases and the V segment lost 4 bases, leaving 8 bases of the junction unmatched. The CDR3, as DNA: TGCGCCAGCAGCAACGGACTAGCGGGGGGGATCGGGACCCAGTACTTC. Translation gives CASSNGLAGGIGTQYF. Combining the CDR3 with reference TRBV5-1 and TRBJ2-5 gives the whole variable domain KAGVTQTPRYLIKTRGQQVTLSCSPISGHRSVSWYQQTPGQGLQFLFEYFSETQRNKGNFPGRFSGRQFSNSRSEMNVSTLELGDSALYLCASSNGLAGGIGTQYFGPGTRLLVL.

The chain combines TRBV18 with TRBJ1-3; TRBD1 might be the D (5 bases). The CDR3 contains 17 residues. Germline V gene data show CDR1 as KGHSH and CDR2 as LQKENI. V gave up 2 bases and J gave up 4 bases, with 18 bases separating them. As DNA, the CDR3 is TGTGCCAGCTCACCAGCCGGGGGATTAATAAGAGGAAACACCATATATTTT. This sequence encodes CASSPAGGLIRGNTIYF.

To note about this clone: A junction end diverges from the germline sequence, so it may reflect a read error. This chain joins TRBV5-5 and TRBJ1-5; a possible D gene is TRBD1 (5 bases). The CDR3 is 15 amino acids. Germline values: CDR1 SGHKS, CDR2 YYEKEE (reference sequence). The CDR3 reads CASSLWGGLNQSQHF. The CDR3 DNA follows: TGTGCCAGCAGCTTATGGGGGGGACTCAATCAGTCCCAGCATTTT.

The chain joins TRBV5-4 to TRBJ1-2; 12 bases are a match to TRBD1. This CDR3 region has 19 residues. Germline lookup yields CDR1 SGHNT and CDR2 YYREEE (reference sequence). Trimming removed 4 bases from V and 7 bases from J; junction bases left unmatched: 20. The DNA for the CDR3 is TGTGCCAGCAGCCCTAACTTAGGCCTTCCGGGACAGGGGGCGTCTGGCTACACCTTC. As protein: CASSPNLGLPGQGASGYTF. The entire variable domain, with the rest obtained from reference TRBV5-4 and TRBJ1-2, is as follows: ETGVTQSPTHLIKTRGQQVTLRCSSQSGHNTVSWYQQALGQGPQFIFQYYREEENGRGNFPPRFSGLQFPNYSSELNVNALELDDSALYLCASSPNLGLPGQGASGYTFGSGTRLTVV.

The chain links TRBV29-1 to TRBJ1-2; the match to TRBD1 covers 7 bases. This CDR3 is built from 13 residues. The V segment lost 5 bases and the J segment 6 bases; nucleotides outside the gene matches: 9. Germline-derived CDR1 and CDR2 are SQVTM and ANQGSEA. The CDR3 DNA follows: TGCAGCGTTTCCGACAGGGTAGGGAATGGCTACACCTTC. It specifies CSVSDRVGNGYTF.

The genes are TRBV19 and TRBJ1-4; 8 bases map to TRBD1. The trim removed 5 bases at V and 8 bases at J, leaving 1 base unmatched. This CDR3 is 12 amino acids long. Germline CDR1 reads LNHDA; CDR2 reads SQIVND (reference sequence). CDR3 amino acids: CASSAGGEKLFF. The CDR3 nucleotides are TGTGCCAGTAGTGCAGGGGGCGAAAAACTGTTTTTT.

CDR3: CASSYADTGELFF. In DNA form, the CDR3 reads TGTGCCAGCAGTTACGCGGACACCGGGGAGCTGTTTTTT. The chain combines TRBV6-2 or TRBV6-3 with TRBJ2-2, with D hard to call. The CDR3 extends over 13 amino acids. V gave up 2 bases and J gave up 3 bases, with 4 bases separating them. Germline V gene data show CDR1 as MNHEY and CDR2 as SVGEGT.

This chain uses TRBV30 with TRBJ2-3; 10 nucleotides match TRBD1. V lost 5 bases to trimming and J lost 3 bases; unmatched junction nucleotides: 8. In germline, CDR1 is GTSNPN, CDR2 SVGIG (reference sequence). This CDR3 comprises 15 residues. CDR3 DNA sequence: TGTGCCTGGGTCCCTGACAGGGGGCGAACAGATACGCAGTATTTT. Its protein is CAWVPDRGRTDTQYF.

This clone has a handful of counts. V and J are TRBV7-2 and TRBJ2-3, with a possible D match to TRBD2 (7 bases). CDR3 length equals 16 residues. Germline CDR1 reads SGHTA; CDR2 reads FQGNSA. V lost 5 bases and J lost 2, with 17 bases in between. CDR3 protein: CASSVRGALLTDTQYF. The CDR3 nucleotides are TGTGCCAGCAGCGTCCGGGGGGCCCTCCTCACAGATACGCAGTATTTT.

There are a few counts of this clone. The junction departs from germline at one end; a sequencing error may be responsible. The J gene is TRBJ2-7, the V gene TRBV6-1; D may be TRBD1 (6 bases). The germline V gene encodes CDR1 MNHNS and CDR2 SASEGT. The CDR3 has 15 residues. The CDR3 here is CASREGQITSSEQYF. DNA of the CDR3: TGTGCCAGCAGGGAAGGACAGATTACTTCTAGCGAGCAGTACTTC.

This chain joins TRBV2 and TRBJ1-1; maybe TRBD1 (6 bases). This CDR3 region has 15 residues. V gave up 9 bases and J gave up 6 bases, with 23 bases separating them. Germline V gene lookup returns CDR1 SNHLY and CDR2 FYNNEI. CDR3 coding DNA: TGTGCCAGTAAACAGGTGGGACAACGTGGCCCTGAAGCTTTCTTT. Residues: CASKQVGQRGPEAFF.

The genes are TRBV5-1 and TRBJ2-2; 16 bases are a match to TRBD2. This CDR3 has 18 amino acids. Losses at the gene ends were 4 bases for V and 4 bases for J; bases not matched to a gene: 7. Germline CDR1 and CDR2: SGHRS and YFSETQ. CDR3 sequence reads: CASSPGLAGGWTTGELFF. CDR3 nucleotides: TGCGCCAGCAGCCCGGGACTAGCGGGAGGGTGGACCACCGGGGAGCTGTTTTTT.

The chain uses TRBV6-2 or TRBV6-3 and TRBJ2-2, with TRBD1 matching over 8 bases. The CDR3 is 16 residues long. CDR1 MNHEY and CDR2 SVGEGT come from the germline V gene. V lost 3 bases, J lost 6 bases, and 9 bases stayed unmatched. CDR3 in DNA: TGTGCCAGCAGTTATCTAACCCCAGGGGGCCCCGGGGAGCTGTTTTTT. This encodes CASSYLTPGGPGELFF.

The chain combines TRBV19 with TRBJ1-1; D gene uncertain. The CDR3 is 14 residues long. CDR1 and CDR2 (germline): LNHDA, SQIVND (reference sequence). Trimming left V 4 bases short and J 5 bases short, with 14 bases between. In DNA form, the CDR3 reads TGTGCCAGTAGTAACGGAGCCCGCAAGACTGAAGCTTTCTTT. It yields the protein CASSNGARKTEAFF.

This chain uses TRBV5-1 with TRBJ1-6, with 8 nucleotides matching TRBD1. Germline lookup yields CDR1 SGHRS and CDR2 YFSETQ. With 4 bases clipped from V and 5 bases from J, the junction kept 8 bases outside the gene matches. The CDR3 length is 16 residues. CDR3 coding DNA: TGCGCCAGCAGCCCCGCAACGACAGGGGATAATTCACCCCTCCACTTT. This codes for CASSPATTGDNSPLHF.

The gene calls are TRBV6-1 and TRBJ1-2; D remains unclear. Germline values: CDR1 MNHNS, CDR2 SASEGT. The CDR3 runs to 15 residues. Trimming removed 2 bases from V and 8 bases from J, with 18 bases in between. The CDR3 DNA follows: TGTGCCAGCAGTGAAAGCGGGATAAGGGAAAGGGGCTACACCTTC. The encoded protein is CASSESGIRERGYTF.

This chain uses TRBV12-5 with TRBJ1-1; D ambiguous. The germline gives CDR1 LGHNT, CDR2 FRNRAP. This CDR3 has 13 residues. V was cut by 1 base and J by 1 base, with 4 bases left in between. CDR3 sequence: CASGLGQNTEAFF. The DNA of the CDR3 is TGTGCTAGTGGTTTGGGACAGAACACTGAAGCTTTCTTT.

The chain combines TRBV19 with TRBJ2-3, with 7 positions matching TRBD2. J lost 3 bases, V lost 5 bases, and 5 bases had no gene match. This CDR3 contains 14 residues. Germline CDR1 reads LNHDA; CDR2 reads SQIVND (reference sequence). The CDR3 DNA sequence: TGTGCCAGTAGTCCTGGACTAGGGACAGATACGCAGTATTTT. Amino acids: CASSPGLGTDTQYF. Based on the CDR3 plus reference TRBV19 and TRBJ2-3, the full variable domain is DGGITQSPKYLFRKEGQNVTLSCEQNLNHDAMYWYRQDPGQGLRLIYYSQIVNDFQKGDIAEGYSVSREKKESFPLTVTSAQKNPTAFYLCASSPGLGTDTQYFGPGTRLTVL.

V usage is TRBV7-6 and J usage is TRBJ2-7; 7 bases map to TRBD1. The junction had 2 bases not matched to a gene; V was cut back by 2 bases and J by 1 base. This CDR3 is built from 14 residues. Germline V gives CDR1 SGHVS, CDR2 FNYEAQ. The CDR3 nucleotides are TGTGCCAGCAGCTTACCGGGACAGTCCTACGAGCAGTACTTC. Translating gives CASSLPGQSYEQYF.